Presented here are 12 T cell receptor beta chains from one specimen sequenced in a study of OX40 agonist ivuxolimab in advanced cancers. The library relied on the immunoSEQ multiplex PCR assay. The source is immuneACCESS, and TCRdb retained only in-frame sequences with V and J called. Part of the clones is not carried over; for the studies checked, unresolved V genes explain less than half of this, and the remainder is unexplained. In this sample the table shows 40,000 to 60,000 clones, around 85% of which occur a single time. 20% of the sample is in the top ten clones. The sequences come from CD4+ or CD8+ T cells sorted from blood, collected in a trial of the OX40 agonist ivuxolimab. The receptors derive from an adult with an advanced solid tumor such as melanoma, head and neck, liver or kidney cancer.

J is TRBJ1-4 and V is TRBV4-3; D is unclear. Germline CDR1 reads LGHNA; CDR2 reads YSLEER. V was cut by 1 base and J by 5 bases, with 11 bases left in between. The CDR3 spans 15 residues. The CDR3 DNA follows: TGCGCCAGCAGCCAAGTCCCCAGCTCCAATGAAAAACTGTTTTTT. Protein: CASSQVPSSNEKLFF.

A single count supports this clone. The V call is TRBV11-2, the J call TRBJ2-1, with 8 bases fitting TRBD2. The CDR3 is 15 amino acids. Germline V lookup: CDR1 SGHAT, CDR2 FQNNGV. J lost 4 bases, V lost 4 bases, and 6 bases had no gene match. This CDR3 is CASSYRTSGYNEQFF. The CDR3 DNA is TGTGCCAGCAGCTACAGAACTAGCGGTTACAATGAGCAGTTCTTC.

The gene calls are TRBV9 and TRBJ2-3; a weak D match, TRBD1 (6 bases). This CDR3 contains 14 residues. CDR1 and CDR2 from the germline V gene are SGDLS and YYNGEE. V lost 0 bases and J 4 bases, leaving 9 bases between the germline ends. CDR3 residues: CASSVEGVSDTQYF. The DNA of the CDR3 is TGTGCCAGCAGCGTAGAGGGGGTGTCAGATACGCAGTATTTT.

V gene TRBV14 combines with J gene TRBJ2-1; possible D gene TRBD2, 5 bases. Germline lookup yields CDR1 SGHDN and CDR2 FVKESK. V lost 3 bases and J lost 7, with 10 bases in between. This CDR3 region has 13 residues. The CDR3 is CASSQRTGNEQFF. DNA for the CDR3: TGTGCCAGCAGCCAGAGGACTGGGAATGAGCAGTTCTTC.

The chain carries TRBV10-3 and TRBJ1-3, with 7 bases aligning to TRBD1. Germline V lookup: CDR1 ENHRY, CDR2 SYGVKD. V shed 5 bases and J 4 bases; nucleotides not matched to a gene: 8. This CDR3 is 15 amino acids long. CDR3 loop: CAISKLQGEGNTIYF. For the CDR3, the DNA is TGTGCCATCAGTAAACTTCAGGGGGAAGGAAACACCATATATTTT.

This clone was counted a single time. The chain links TRBV25-1 to TRBJ1-5, with D perhaps matching TRBD1 (5 bases). Germline V lookup: CDR1 MGHDK, CDR2 SYGVNS. This CDR3 spans 16 amino acids. V gave up 1 base and J gave up 1 base, with 11 bases separating them. The CDR3 region has the DNA TGTGCCAGCAGTGAATGGCGGACAAAGAGCAATCAGCCCCAGCATTTT. Encoded protein: CASSEWRTKSNQPQHF.

The count of this clone is one. J is TRBJ2-3 and V is TRBV9; 8 bases are shared with TRBD1. The length of the CDR3 is 16 residues. Germline lookup yields CDR1 SGDLS and CDR2 YYNGEE. After removal of 3 bases from V and 0 bases from J, the junction contained 6 bases not matched to a gene. In DNA form, the CDR3 reads TGTGCCAGCAGCGGCGGACAGGGACGAAGCACAGATACGCAGTATTTT. Its protein product is CASSGGQGRSTDTQYF.

The rearrangement links TRBV5-1 to TRBJ2-7; D might be TRBD1 (6 bases). The CDR3 sequence is 14 residues long. V was trimmed by 1 base and J by 0 bases, leaving 8 bases between them. Germline assignment: CDR1 SGHRS and CDR2 YFSETQ. The CDR3 nucleotides are TGCGCCAGCAGCTTGACAGGGAGCTCCTACGAGCAGTACTTC. This encodes CASSLTGSSYEQYF.

The gene calls are TRBV5-1 and TRBJ1-2; tentatively, D is TRBD1 (5 bases). There are 11 residues in the CDR3. Germline V lookup: CDR1 SGHRS, CDR2 YFSETQ. V dropped 5 bases and J dropped 8 bases, with 10 bases sitting between them. CDR3 amino acids: CASSDQGGYTF. The CDR3 coding sequence is TGCGCCAGCAGTGATCAGGGCGGCTACACCTTC.

This clone was picked up one time. The genes are TRBV11-1 and TRBJ2-1, with TRBD2 as a possible D gene (5 bases). The V gene's germline CDR1 is SGHAT and CDR2 FQDESV (reference sequence). V lost 1 base and J lost 7, with 8 bases in between. CDR3 length: 13 amino acids. The CDR3 here is CASSLGSGNEQFF. In DNA form, the CDR3 reads TGTGCCAGCAGCTTAGGATCGGGAAATGAGCAGTTCTTC.

The chain links TRBV9 to TRBJ2-3; a weak D match, TRBD2 (5 bases). The germline CDR1 and CDR2 sequences are SGDLS and YYNGEE. This CDR3 has 17 residues. The V and J ends lost 4 bases and 5 bases respectively, with 23 bases between them. The CDR3 region has the DNA TGTGCCAGCAGCCTCCAAGAGGCTCTCCTCGGGGAAGATACGCAGTATTTT. It yields the protein CASSLQEALLGEDTQYF. The whole variable domain, filled in from reference TRBV9 and TRBJ2-3, reads DSGVTQTPKHLITATGQRVTLRCSPRSGDLSVYWYQQSLDQGLQFLIQYYNGEERAKGNILERFSAQQFPDLHSELNLSSLELGDSALYFCASSLQEALLGEDTQYFGPGTRLTVL.

The gene calls are TRBV27 and TRBJ1-5; D perhaps matches TRBD1 (5 bases). CDR1 and CDR2 from the germline V gene are MNHEY and SMNVEV (reference sequence). This CDR3 contains 17 residues. The V end was cut by 6 bases, the J end by 2 bases, with 20 bases between. CDR3 in amino acids: CASSHQGIVGGNQPQHF. CDR3 sequence (DNA): TGTGCCAGCAGCCACCAGGGAATAGTAGGTGGCAATCAGCCCCAGCATTTT.